The 22 T cell receptor beta chains listed next were all sequenced from one sample in a study of a mutant IDH1 vaccine in newly diagnosed glioma. No cognate antigen is known for these TCRs. Time point defined: week 35, safety follow-up. A 20-mer mutant IDH1 peptide at 300 ug was injected subcutaneously with topical imiquimod. Produced via immunoSEQ multiplex PCR; TCRdb's table is partial and in-frame only. The sample holds 60,000 or so clones, under 90% seen once. Specimen: PBMCs, collected from a glioma patient whose treatment included an IDH1 peptide vaccine. The receptors come from a man aged 30-40 years with glioma.

This clone is a singleton in its sample. Germline and junction disagree at one end, which may indicate a read error. The V gene is TRBV19, the J gene TRBJ1-2; 9 nucleotides line up with TRBD1. Germline V gene data show CDR1 as LNHDA and CDR2 as SQIVND (reference sequence). There are 12 residues in the CDR3. CDR3 loop: CASSIVGDRAFF. The CDR3 nucleotides are TGTGCCAGTAGTATAGTTGGGGACAGGGCTTTCTTC.

The sample holds one count of this clone. The V call is TRBV28, the J call TRBJ1-2; D call uncertain. The CDR3 spans 12 residues. Germline CDR1 is MDHEN and CDR2 is SYDVKM. V shed 8 bases and J shed 6 bases, with 13 bases lying between them. CDR3 region: CASGLWGNGYTF. The CDR3 DNA follows: TGTGCCAGCGGCCTGTGGGGTAATGGCTACACCTTC.

This clone was found a few times. The chain is built from TRBV2 and TRBJ1-1; D might be TRBD1 (5 bases). Trimming shortened V by 7 bases and J by 0 bases, and 9 bases separated the two germline ends. The CDR3 is 13 residues long. Looked up from germline, CDR1 is SNHLY and CDR2 is FYNNEI. The CDR3 bases are TGTGCCAGCACTGGGACGGTGAACACTGAAGCTTTCTTT. It yields the protein CASTGTVNTEAFF.

In its sample, this clone was seen once. The chain has TRBV7-6 and TRBJ2-7; D unclear. V dropped 0 bases and J dropped 2 bases, with 11 bases sitting between them. This CDR3 comprises 15 residues. The V gene's germline CDR1 is SGHVS and CDR2 FNYEAQ. CDR3 sequence (DNA): TGTGCCAGCAGCTTAGCGGCGGAGATTCCCTACGAGCAGTACTTC. Translating it yields CASSLAAEIPYEQYF.

The rearrangement uses TRBV2 and TRBJ2-3; either TRBD1 or TRBD2 may fit D (7 bases each). V lost 6 bases to trimming and J lost 6 bases, with 19 bases between them. From germline, CDR1 is SNHLY and CDR2 FYNNEI. The CDR3 contains 15 residues. CDR3 protein: CASRIEQGRVDTQYF. For the CDR3, the DNA is TGTGCCAGCAGGATAGAACAGGGGAGGGTGGATACGCAGTATTTT.

J is TRBJ2-2 and V is TRBV6-6, with D unresolved. CDR1 is MNHNY, CDR2 SVGAGI, per germline (reference sequence). The CDR3 runs to 13 residues. The V end was cut by 2 bases, the J end by 7 bases, with 8 bases between. The CDR3 nucleotides read TGTGCCAGCAGTTACGAAGGGATCGGGGAGCTGTTTTTT. This sequence encodes CASSYEGIGELFF.

The chain couples TRBV5-1 to TRBJ2-1, with 7 positions matching TRBD1. Trimming cost V 4 bases and J 8 bases; bases outside gene matches: 9. Germline loops: CDR1 SGHRS, CDR2 YFSETQ. The CDR3 consists of 14 residues. The DNA for the CDR3 is TGCGCCAGCAGCCCAGCAGGGGGAAAATATGAGCAGTTCTTC. This gives the protein CASSPAGGKYEQFF.

This clone was seen once. The chain is built from TRBV9 and TRBJ2-4; 7 positions match TRBD1. V trimming: 0 bases; J trimming: 7 bases; junction bases outside the gene matches: 10. The CDR3 runs 16 residues. Per germline, CDR1 SGDLS and CDR2 YYNGEE. CDR3 nucleotides: TGTGCCAGCAGCGTAGCTCTTCGGGACAGTGGGAACATTCAGTACTTC. The encoded protein is CASSVALRDSGNIQYF.

The chain recombines TRBV5-4 with TRBJ1-1; tentative D call: TRBD1 (5 bases). The CDR3 consists of 14 residues. V was clipped by 0 bases and J by 11 bases, with 17 bases between them. CDR1 and CDR2 from the germline V gene are SGHNT and YYREEE (reference sequence). Here the CDR3 reads CASSLGGLRGLAFF. The CDR3 DNA follows: TGTGCCAGCAGCTTGGGTGGTCTCCGGGGCTTGGCTTTCTTT.

V usage is TRBV7-9 and J usage is TRBJ2-1, with 9 bases aligning to TRBD1. Germline V gene sequence: CDR1 SEHNR, CDR2 FQNEAQ (reference sequence). This CDR3 spans 16 amino acids. J was trimmed by 6 bases and V by 5 bases; bases with no gene match: 11. The CDR3 loop is CASSARTGVLSNEQFF. For the CDR3, the DNA is TGTGCCAGCAGCGCCCGGACAGGGGTTTTGTCCAATGAGCAGTTCTTC. Full variable domain (missing parts from reference TRBV7-9 and TRBJ2-1): DTGVSQNPRHKITKRGQNVTFRCDPISEHNRLYWYRQTLGQGPEFLTYFQNEAQLEKSRLLSDRFSAERPKGSFSTLEIQRTEQGDSAMYLCASSARTGVLSNEQFFGPGTRLTVL.

This sequence joins TRBV18 and TRBJ1-1, with TRBD1 identical over 7 bases. In germline, CDR1 is KGHSH, CDR2 LQKENI. V shed 5 bases, J shed 0 bases, and the junction held 6 bases outside the gene matches. This CDR3 is 15 amino acids long. For the CDR3, the DNA is TGTGCCAGCTCAATACAGGGGACCCTGAACACTGAAGCTTTCTTT. Translating it yields CASSIQGTLNTEAFF.

This clone appeared a few times. J is TRBJ1-2 and V is TRBV5-1; 8 positions match TRBD1. CDR1 and CDR2 (germline): SGHRS, YFSETQ. The V and J ends lost 3 bases and 4 bases, in that order; junction bases with no gene match: 17. CDR3 length: 18 residues. The CDR3: CASSSERYQTGVGYGYTF. For the CDR3, the DNA is TGCGCCAGCAGCTCTGAGCGGTATCAGACAGGGGTTGGCTATGGCTACACCTTC.

CDR3 residues: CATSRDKGNTEAFF. The CDR3 bases are TGTGCCACCAGCAGAGATAAGGGGAACACTGAAGCTTTCTTT. The gene calls are TRBV15 and TRBJ1-1; no reliable D call. Trimming shortened V by 0 bases and J by 1 base, and 6 bases separated the two germline ends. Looked up from germline, CDR1 is LNHNV and CDR2 is YYDKDF (reference sequence). CDR3 length: 14 amino acids.

The chain joins TRBV27 to TRBJ1-1; possibly TRBD1 for D (6 bases). CDR3 length: 19 residues. Germline V gene sequence: CDR1 MNHEY, CDR2 SMNVEV (reference sequence). Trimming took 2 bases from V and 3 from J, leaving 25 bases between them. The CDR3 sequence is CASSLGPRVGGAADTEAFF. The CDR3 DNA reads as TGTGCCAGCAGTTTAGGCCCGCGGGTGGGGGGGGCGGCGGACACTGAAGCTTTCTTT.

This chain connects TRBV15 to TRBJ2-1; D unresolved. This CDR3 is built from 15 residues. CDR1 is LNHNV, CDR2 YYDKDF, per germline (reference sequence). V dropped 3 bases and J dropped 6 bases, with 15 bases sitting between them. The CDR3 loop is CATSSPERRANEQFF. The DNA of the CDR3 is TGTGCCACCAGCAGCCCCGAGAGAAGGGCCAATGAGCAGTTCTTC.

The chain has TRBV5-4 and TRBJ2-5; 9 nucleotides line up with TRBD2. CDR1 SGHNT and CDR2 YYREEE come from the germline V gene (reference sequence). Unmatched junction bases numbered 10, after V lost 4 bases and J lost 0 bases. This CDR3 region has 17 residues. The chain's CDR3 is CASSPIRAGGYQETQYF. As DNA, the CDR3 is TGTGCCAGCAGCCCTATTAGAGCGGGGGGCTACCAAGAGACCCAGTACTTC.

This rearrangement joins TRBV30 to TRBJ1-1, with TRBD1 as a possible D gene (6 bases). Germline V CDR1 and CDR2: GTSNPN, SVGIG (reference sequence). The V and J ends lost 3 bases and 4 bases respectively, with 15 bases between them. CDR3 length: 14 amino acids. The CDR3 protein is CAWSWGGAGTEAFF. CDR3 nucleotide sequence: TGTGCCTGGAGCTGGGGGGGCGCGGGCACTGAAGCTTTCTTT.

The V and J genes are TRBV10-2 and TRBJ1-1, with no clear D. The CDR3 has 12 residues. Per germline, CDR1 WSHSY and CDR2 SAAADI. The germline V and J ends were trimmed by 7 bases and 2 bases, with 8 bases remaining between them. The CDR3 DNA reads as TGCGCCAGCACTCGGGGAAACACTGAAGCTTTCTTT. Translated: CASTRGNTEAFF.

This chain joins TRBV13 and TRBJ2-6; 7 bases map to TRBD1. Germline lookup yields CDR1 PRHDT and CDR2 FYEKMQ (reference sequence). J gave up 0 bases and V 5 bases, and 7 bases lay outside the gene matches. CDR3 length equals 17 residues. This CDR3 is CASSTRTGFSGANVLTF. The CDR3 DNA follows: TGTGCCAGCAGCACCCGGACAGGATTCTCTGGGGCCAACGTCCTGACTTTC.

The chain joins TRBV27 to TRBJ1-1; D is uncertain. CDR1 MNHEY and CDR2 SMNVEV come from the germline V gene (reference sequence). The CDR3 is 10 residues long. Trimming removed 6 bases from V and 1 base from J, with 0 bases in between. The CDR3: CASRNTEAFF. The CDR3 DNA sequence: TGTGCCAGCAGGAACACTGAAGCTTTCTTT.

V and J are TRBV4-1 and TRBJ2-7, with unresolved D. The CDR3 is made up of 13 amino acids. Germline CDR1 is MGHRA and CDR2 is YSYEKL. V was cut by 1 base and J by 5 bases, with 9 bases left in between. The CDR3 DNA sequence: TGCGCCAGCAGCCAAGGAATGGGAAACGAGCAGTACTTC. It yields the protein CASSQGMGNEQYF.

This clone has more than one count but fewer than ten. The CDR3 loop reads CASKDRNTEAFF. The CDR3 DNA sequence: TGTGCCAGTAAGGACAGGAACACTGAAGCTTTCTTT. The chain recombines TRBV19 with TRBJ1-1, with D tentatively TRBD1 (6 bases). The CDR3 runs to 12 residues. V shed 7 bases and J shed 1 base, with 7 bases lying between them. Germline CDR1 and CDR2: LNHDA and SQIVND (reference sequence).